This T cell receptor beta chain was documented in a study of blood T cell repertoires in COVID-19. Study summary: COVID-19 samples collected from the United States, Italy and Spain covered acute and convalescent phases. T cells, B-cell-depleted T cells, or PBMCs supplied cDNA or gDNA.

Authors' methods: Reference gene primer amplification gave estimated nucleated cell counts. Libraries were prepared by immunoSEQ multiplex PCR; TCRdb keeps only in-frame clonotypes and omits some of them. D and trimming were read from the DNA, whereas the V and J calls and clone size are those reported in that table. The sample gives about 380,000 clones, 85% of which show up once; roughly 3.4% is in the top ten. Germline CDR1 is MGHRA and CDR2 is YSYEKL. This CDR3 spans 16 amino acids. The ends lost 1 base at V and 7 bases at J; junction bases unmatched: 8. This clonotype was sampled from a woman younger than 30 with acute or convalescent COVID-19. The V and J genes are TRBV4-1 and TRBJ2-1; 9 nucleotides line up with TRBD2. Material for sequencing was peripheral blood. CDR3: CASSQAEREVDNEQFF. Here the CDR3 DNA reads TGCGCCAGCAGCCAAGCTGAGCGGGAGGTCGATAATGAGCAGTTCTTC.